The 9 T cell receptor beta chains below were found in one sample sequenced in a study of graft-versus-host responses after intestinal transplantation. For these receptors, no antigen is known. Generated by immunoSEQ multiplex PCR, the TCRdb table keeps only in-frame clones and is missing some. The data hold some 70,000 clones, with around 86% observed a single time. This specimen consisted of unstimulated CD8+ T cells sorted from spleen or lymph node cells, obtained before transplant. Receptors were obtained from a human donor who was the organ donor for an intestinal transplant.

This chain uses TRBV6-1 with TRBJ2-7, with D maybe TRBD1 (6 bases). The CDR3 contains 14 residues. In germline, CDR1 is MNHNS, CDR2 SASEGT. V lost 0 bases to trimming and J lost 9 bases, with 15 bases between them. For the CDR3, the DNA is TGTGCCAGCAGTGAAGCGGGGACACCGTCAGGGCAGTACTTC. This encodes CASSEAGTPSGQYF.

The CDR3 region is CASSYSSGGGTDTQYF. The CDR3, as DNA: TGTGCCAGCAGTTACTCGAGCGGCGGAGGCACAGATACGCAGTATTTT. The rearrangement uses TRBV6-5 and TRBJ2-3, with D perhaps TRBD2 (5 bases). The length of the CDR3 is 16 residues. Trimming removed 0 bases at V and 1 base at J, with 11 bases between. Germline loops: CDR1 MNHEY, CDR2 SVGAGI.

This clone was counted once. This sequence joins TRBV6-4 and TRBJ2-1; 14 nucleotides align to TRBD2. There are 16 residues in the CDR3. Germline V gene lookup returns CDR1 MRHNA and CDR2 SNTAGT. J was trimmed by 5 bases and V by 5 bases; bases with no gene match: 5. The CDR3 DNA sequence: TGTGCCAGCAGTTTGACTAGCGGGGGGGAAGACAATGAGCAGTTCTTC. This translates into CASSLTSGGEDNEQFF.

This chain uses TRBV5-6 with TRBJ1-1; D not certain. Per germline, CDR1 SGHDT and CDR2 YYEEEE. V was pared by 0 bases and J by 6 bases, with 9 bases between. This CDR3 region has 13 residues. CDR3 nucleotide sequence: TGTGCCAGCAGCTTGGTTGGTGGGGCTGAAGCTTTCTTT. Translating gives CASSLVGGAEAFF.

The CDR3 protein is CASSEGRKQGYGYTF. For the CDR3, the DNA is TGTGCCAGCAGTGAAGGCCGCAAGCAAGGCTATGGCTACACCTTC. V is TRBV6-1 and J is TRBJ1-2, with D uncertain. CDR3 size: 15 residues. Deletions cut 1 base from V and 4 bases from J, with 13 bases between. CDR1 MNHNS and CDR2 SASEGT come from the germline V gene.

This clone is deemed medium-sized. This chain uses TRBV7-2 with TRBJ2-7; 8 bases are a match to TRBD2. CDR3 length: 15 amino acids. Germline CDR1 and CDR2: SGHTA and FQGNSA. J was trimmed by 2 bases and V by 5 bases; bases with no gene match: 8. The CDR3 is CASSPGGGGTYEQYF. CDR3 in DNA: TGTGCCAGCAGCCCGGGGGGCGGGGGGACCTACGAGCAGTACTTC.

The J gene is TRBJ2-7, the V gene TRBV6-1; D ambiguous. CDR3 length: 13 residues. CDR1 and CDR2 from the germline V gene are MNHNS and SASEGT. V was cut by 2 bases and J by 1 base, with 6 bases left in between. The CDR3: CASSELVSYEQYF. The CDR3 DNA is TGTGCCAGCAGTGAATTGGTGTCCTACGAGCAGTACTTC.

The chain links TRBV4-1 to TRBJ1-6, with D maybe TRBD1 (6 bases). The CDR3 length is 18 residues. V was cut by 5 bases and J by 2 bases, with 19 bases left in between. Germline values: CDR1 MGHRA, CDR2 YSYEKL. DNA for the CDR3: TGCGCCAGCAGCATCGGGGACACAGGGTTAGCCTATAATTCACCCCTCCACTTT. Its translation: CASSIGDTGLAYNSPLHF.

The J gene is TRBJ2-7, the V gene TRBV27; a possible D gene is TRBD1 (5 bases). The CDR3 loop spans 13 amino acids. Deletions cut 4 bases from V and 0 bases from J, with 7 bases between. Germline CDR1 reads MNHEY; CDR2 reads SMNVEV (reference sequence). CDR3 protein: CASSWGISYEQYF. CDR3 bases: TGTGCCAGCAGTTGGGGCATCTCCTACGAGCAGTACTTC.